This TCR beta chain was profiled in a study of cytomegalovirus exposure and HLA in healthy donors. Broader study findings: Among TCR beta chains of equal frequency, HLA-associated ones were more clonally expanded in a later analysis. It is likely that the observed cluster of highly shared sequence variants was a sequencing artifact.

About this clone itself: Its antigen is not identified.

The PCR used 60 Vbeta and 13 Jbeta primers. Sequenced by immunoSEQ multiplex PCR; TCRdb stores in-frame clones only, minus some. The sample consists of 110,000 or so clones, approximately 67% of them appearing once. Healthy individuals who donated bone marrow served as the donors. This CDR3 has 11 residues. The V end was cut by 7 bases, the J end by 0 bases, with 6 bases between. Germline V gives CDR1 SQVTM, CDR2 ANQGSEA. The chain combines TRBV29-1 with TRBJ1-1, with no clear D. The sequenced material came from PBMCs. The source of this sequence is a man younger than 35 in good health and CMV-seropositive. Here the CDR3 DNA reads TGCAGCGCAGACATGAACACTGAAGCTTTCTTT. Amino acids: CSADMNTEAFF.